These 16 T cell receptor beta chains came from one sample sequenced in a study of shared clonotypes between healthy human individuals. Naive CD8 cells were CD45RO-negative, positively selected for CCR7, excluding terminally differentiated effector memory CD45RA+ cells. Only in-frame clones appear in the TCRdb table, and some are missing; sequencing was by immunoSEQ multiplex PCR. The repertoire holds some 2.1 million clones, with approximately 94% as singletons. The specimen sequenced was naive CD8+ T cells sorted from blood. Every receptor here comes from a man aged 18 to 30 in good health.

The table lists this clone with a count of one. Other DNA variants within this sample encode the same CDR3. The chain employs TRBV30 and TRBJ1-4, with D perhaps matching TRBD1 (6 bases). Germline V gene data show CDR1 as GTSNPN and CDR2 as SVGIG (reference sequence). The V end lost 1 base, the J end lost 8 bases, and 8 bases lay between the germline ends. The CDR3 runs 12 residues. The CDR3 coding sequence is TGTGCCTGGAGTGGGCAGGGGGAAAAACTGTTTTTT. The encoded protein is CAWSGQGEKLFF.

The rearrangement links TRBV6-5 to TRBJ2-2; D assignment may be TRBD1 or TRBD2 (5 bases each). Germline loops: CDR1 MNHEY, CDR2 SVGAGI. Trimming took 2 bases from V and 0 from J, leaving 10 bases between them. The CDR3 covers 16 residues. Here the CDR3 DNA reads TGTGCCAGCAGTTACGATTTGGGGGCGAACACCGGGGAGCTGTTTTTT. The encoded protein is CASSYDLGANTGELFF.

The chain carries TRBV4-1 and TRBJ2-7; 7 bases match TRBD1. V dropped 4 bases and J dropped 2; count of bases not matched to a gene: 8. The CDR3 is made up of 15 amino acids. Germline V gene lookup returns CDR1 MGHRA and CDR2 YSYEKL. CDR3 protein: CASSPTGVIPYEQYF. CDR3 nucleotides: TGCGCCAGCAGCCCCACAGGGGTCATCCCCTACGAGCAGTACTTC.

This chain uses TRBV27 with TRBJ2-3, with 7 bases matching TRBD2. Germline trimming cut 7 bases from V and 2 bases from J; bases unmatched to any gene: 6. CDR3 length: 14 amino acids. Germline V CDR1 and CDR2: MNHEY, SMNVEV (reference sequence). CDR3 protein: CASNPSGITDTQYF. In nucleotides, the CDR3 is TGTGCCAGCAACCCTAGCGGAATCACAGATACGCAGTATTTT.

This sequence joins TRBV9 and TRBJ1-2; a possible D gene is TRBD1 (5 bases). The V gene's germline CDR1 is SGDLS and CDR2 YYNGEE. The germline V and J ends were trimmed by 4 bases and 3 bases, with 16 bases remaining between them. CDR3 length: 15 amino acids. The CDR3 reads CASSPQPTGYYGYTF. In DNA, the CDR3 is TGTGCCAGCAGCCCCCAACCCACAGGATACTATGGCTACACCTTC. Supplemented by reference TRBV9 and TRBJ1-2, the full variable domain reads DSGVTQTPKHLITATGQRVTLRCSPRSGDLSVYWYQQSLDQGLQFLIQYYNGEERAKGNILERFSAQQFPDLHSELNLSSLELGDSALYFCASSPQPTGYYGYTFGSGTRLTVV.

V is TRBV28 and J is TRBJ2-2; 7 bases agree with TRBD1. Germline CDR1 and CDR2: MDHEN and SYDVKM. The CDR3 extends over 15 amino acids. V dropped 7 bases and J dropped 4; count of bases not matched to a gene: 9. CDR3 DNA: TGTGCCAGCACCTTCCGGAGACAGGGCACCGGGGAGCTGTTTTTT. It codes for CASTFRRQGTGELFF.

V usage is TRBV7-9 and J usage is TRBJ2-5, with D perhaps TRBD1 (6 bases). V lost 1 base, J lost 5 bases, and 11 bases lay in between. From germline, CDR1 is SEHNR and CDR2 FQNEAQ (reference sequence). The CDR3 loop spans 14 amino acids. The CDR3 DNA reads as TGTGCCAGCAGCTTAGTGGGGGCCTTGGAGACCCAGTACTTC. As protein: CASSLVGALETQYF. Full variable domain (remainder filled in from reference TRBV7-9 and TRBJ2-5): DTGVSQNPRHKITKRGQNVTFRCDPISEHNRLYWYRQTLGQGPEFLTYFQNEAQLEKSRLLSDRFSAERPKGSFSTLEIQRTEQGDSAMYLCASSLVGALETQYFGPGTRLLVL.

The genes are TRBV5-8 and TRBJ2-1; possibly TRBD2 for D (6 bases). CDR1 and CDR2 from the germline V gene are SGHTS and YDEGEE. With 10 bases removed from V and 0 bases from J, the gap between germline ends came to 17 bases. This CDR3 has 15 residues. Here the CDR3 reads CAGKGLTYSYNEQFF. CDR3 in DNA: TGTGCCGGCAAGGGACTCACTTACTCCTACAATGAGCAGTTCTTC.

V is TRBV19 and J is TRBJ2-7, with unresolved D. In germline, CDR1 is LNHDA, CDR2 SQIVND (reference sequence). The CDR3 spans 14 residues. V was pared by 1 base and J by 4 bases, with 11 bases between. The CDR3 nucleotides are TGTGCCAGTAGTATAGGTTATTCGGGTTACGAGCAGTACTTC. Translation: CASSIGYSGYEQYF.

The V and J genes are TRBV13 and TRBJ1-2, with a possible D match to TRBD1 (5 bases). V lost 5 bases and J 4 bases, leaving 11 bases between the germline ends. This CDR3 contains 13 residues. The germline V gene encodes CDR1 PRHDT and CDR2 FYEKMQ (reference sequence). The CDR3: CASSTGHSYGYTF. The CDR3 DNA reads as TGTGCCAGCAGCACTGGACACTCCTATGGCTACACCTTC.

This clone has only one observation. The V call is TRBV2, the J call TRBJ2-7, with unresolved D. The germline CDR1 and CDR2 sequences are SNHLY and FYNNEI. The CDR3 runs 13 residues. The V end lost 5 bases, the J end lost 3 bases, and 11 bases lay between the germline ends. This chain's CDR3 is CASSYDNYYEQYF. The CDR3 DNA is TGTGCCAGCAGTTATGATAATTACTACGAGCAGTACTTC.

This sequence joins TRBV27 and TRBJ2-3; 7 nucleotides align to TRBD2. The CDR3 covers 16 residues. V was pared by 5 bases and J by 1 base, with 9 bases of the junction left unmatched. Germline V CDR1 and CDR2: MNHEY, SMNVEV (reference sequence). In nucleotides, the CDR3 is TGTGCCAGCAGTCCCTTGAGCGGGATGGGCACAGATACGCAGTATTTT. This encodes CASSPLSGMGTDTQYF.

The V gene is TRBV5-5, the J gene TRBJ1-5; D unclear. Between the trimmed V and J ends, which lost 1 base and 3 bases, there was a span of 11 bases. The CDR3 contains 15 residues. Germline loops: CDR1 SGHKS, CDR2 YYEKEE (reference sequence). The CDR3 spells CASSLIGHINQPQHF. The CDR3 DNA reads TGTGCCAGCAGCTTGATTGGCCACATCAATCAGCCCCAGCATTTT.

The chain couples TRBV7-9 to TRBJ1-1; 9 bases are shared with TRBD1. Germline lookup yields CDR1 SEHNR and CDR2 FQNEAQ (reference sequence). Losses at the gene ends were 4 bases for V and 5 bases for J; bases not matched to a gene: 11. The CDR3 is 16 residues long. CDR3 in DNA: TGTGCCAGCAGCTCAAATAGGGGACAGGGTTGGACTGAAGCTTTCTTT. Protein: CASSSNRGQGWTEAFF. The full variable domain, rest sourced from reference TRBV7-9 and TRBJ1-1, is DTGVSQNPRHKITKRGQNVTFRCDPISEHNRLYWYRQTLGQGPEFLTYFQNEAQLEKSRLLSDRFSAERPKGSFSTLEIQRTEQGDSAMYLCASSSNRGQGWTEAFFGQGTRLTVV.

V usage is TRBV27 and J usage is TRBJ2-5; the D gene is possibly TRBD2 (6 bases). The V end lost 6 bases, the J end lost 1 base, and 12 bases lay between the germline ends. This CDR3 spans 14 amino acids. The V gene's germline CDR1 is MNHEY and CDR2 SMNVEV (reference sequence). CDR3: CASRLGGSQETQYF. CDR3 coding DNA: TGTGCCAGCAGGCTGGGGGGATCCCAAGAGACCCAGTACTTC.

This rearrangement joins TRBV6-6 to TRBJ2-7; 13 bases match TRBD2. V lost 4 bases and J lost 12; bases outside the gene matches: 12. This CDR3 is 15 amino acids long. Per germline, CDR1 MNHNY and CDR2 SVGAGI (reference sequence). The CDR3 reads CASSFSGTSGIGLYF. The CDR3 DNA reads TGTGCCAGCAGTTTTTCCGGGACTAGCGGGATAGGTCTGTACTTC.